Presented here are 23 T cell receptor beta chains from one specimen sequenced in a study of CD4 T cells in relation to SARS-CoV-2 and coronaviruses. Profiled with immunoSEQ multiplex PCR; TCRdb holds only in-frame clones, not every one. This table has about 39,000 clones, around 85% appearing once. Their antigens are not known. Sequences were obtained from naive CD4+ T cells from PBMCs, cultured in vitro. Documented subset: naive CD4+ T cells isolated by negative enrichment. The receptor source for this set is an adult with COVID-19.

The chain employs TRBV24-1 and TRBJ2-1; 14 nucleotides match TRBD2. V lost 9 bases, J lost 1 base, and 7 bases stayed unmatched. Germline CDR1 KGHDR, CDR2 SFDVKD. This CDR3 has 17 amino acids. The CDR3 reads CATGKGLAGGSYNEQFF. CDR3 in DNA: TGTGCCACCGGAAAAGGACTAGCGGGAGGATCCTACAATGAGCAGTTCTTC.

The chain joins TRBV2 to TRBJ2-7, with TRBD1 as a possible D gene (6 bases). The CDR3 is made up of 14 amino acids. Germline CDR1 is SNHLY and CDR2 is FYNNEI. Trimming pared 2 bases from V and 1 base from J, leaving 9 bases between. This CDR3 reads CASSESGVSYEQYF. CDR3 bases: TGTGCCAGCAGTGAATCAGGGGTATCCTACGAGCAGTACTTC.

This clone was recorded a few times. The rearrangement joins TRBV19 to TRBJ2-7; D might be TRBD2 (5 bases). This CDR3 has 14 residues. Trimming left V 3 bases short and J 6 bases short, with 15 bases between. CDR1 is LNHDA, CDR2 SQIVND, per germline (reference sequence). The CDR3, as DNA: TGTGCCAGTAGTATGGGCCTAGCTGTAGGCGAGCAGTACTTC. It specifies CASSMGLAVGEQYF.

V gene TRBV7-3 combines with J gene TRBJ1-1; TRBD1 might be the D (6 bases). V was pared by 5 bases and J by 5 bases, with 12 bases between. CDR3 length equals 13 residues. Germline V gives CDR1 SGHTA, CDR2 FQGTGA. The CDR3 DNA follows: TGTGCCAGCAGCACAGGGTTGGGAACTGAAGCTTTCTTT. Translating gives CASSTGLGTEAFF.

J is TRBJ2-1 and V is TRBV2, with 11 bases identical to TRBD2. The J segment lost 3 bases and the V segment lost 7 bases, leaving 2 bases of the junction unmatched. Germline CDR1 SNHLY, CDR2 FYNNEI. The CDR3 length is 14 residues. In DNA, the CDR3 is TGTGCCAGCATAGCGGGAGGGATCTACAATGAGCAGTTCTTC. Translated, it gives CASIAGGIYNEQFF.

CDR3 sequence reads: CASSTSGTQQYF. CDR3 DNA: TGTGCCAGCAGTACGAGCGGGACACAGCAGTACTTC. V and J are TRBV6-5 and TRBJ2-7; TRBD2 might be the D (7 bases). Trimming cost V 5 bases and J 8 bases, with 13 bases left between them. Germline CDR1 reads MNHEY; CDR2 reads SVGAGI. This CDR3 spans 12 amino acids.

The gene calls are TRBV5-1 and TRBJ1-2, with TRBD1 identical over 7 bases. The germline CDR1 and CDR2 sequences are SGHRS and YFSETQ. The J segment lost 3 bases and the V segment lost 4 bases, leaving 12 bases of the junction unmatched. This CDR3 spans 16 amino acids. The CDR3 DNA sequence: TGCGCCAGCAGCCGGGACAGTCCTCAAGGCCACTATGGCTACACCTTC. It translates to CASSRDSPQGHYGYTF.

The gene calls are TRBV7-2 and TRBJ1-4, with 8 bases identical to TRBD1. Germline assignment: CDR1 SGHTA and CDR2 FQGNSA. After removal of 6 bases from V and 6 bases from J, the junction contained 3 bases not matched to a gene. The CDR3 is 13 amino acids. CDR3 region: CASRDRADEKLFF. CDR3 sequence (DNA): TGTGCCAGCAGGGACAGGGCGGATGAAAAACTGTTTTTT.

The V and J genes are TRBV10-3 and TRBJ2-3, with D possibly matching TRBD2 (6 bases). The CDR3 loop spans 14 amino acids. V lost 3 bases, J lost 4 bases, and 11 bases lay in between. Germline V lookup: CDR1 ENHRY, CDR2 SYGVKD. The CDR3 DNA reads TGTGCCATCAGTGAAACAAGGAGGGCAGATACGCAGTATTTT. As protein: CAISETRRADTQYF.

The V call is TRBV6-5, the J call TRBJ1-5; no clear D gene. From germline, CDR1 is MNHEY and CDR2 SVGAGI. The CDR3 has 15 residues. Trimming pared 6 bases from V and 1 base from J, leaving 13 bases between. The CDR3 nucleotides read TGTGCCAGCAGAAGAAACAGAGACAGCAATCAGCCCCAGCATTTT. It translates to CASRRNRDSNQPQHF.

V and J are TRBV28 and TRBJ1-2; 8 bases agree with TRBD1. This CDR3 has 15 residues. Germline assignment: CDR1 MDHEN and CDR2 SYDVKM. J was trimmed by 3 bases and V by 8 bases; bases with no gene match: 11. The CDR3 region is CASLTQGQVDYGYTF. In DNA, the CDR3 is TGTGCCAGCCTAACCCAGGGACAGGTAGACTATGGCTACACCTTC.

The chain combines TRBV7-3 with TRBJ2-1; TRBD2 matches at 9 bases. The J segment lost 3 bases and the V segment lost 1 base, leaving 1 base of the junction unmatched. This CDR3 is built from 15 residues. CDR1 is SGHTA and CDR2 is FQGTGA in the germline V gene. The CDR3 is CASSLRLADYNEQFF. As DNA, the CDR3 is TGTGCCAGCAGCTTAAGACTAGCGGACTACAATGAGCAGTTCTTC.

The chain joins TRBV2 to TRBJ1-2; tentatively, D is TRBD1 (5 bases). V gave up 7 bases and J gave up 6 bases, with 18 bases separating them. Per germline, CDR1 SNHLY and CDR2 FYNNEI. The CDR3 length is 14 residues. The CDR3 DNA reads as TGTGCCAGCATCTTTACCGGGACGGACCATGGCTACACCTTC. Translated, it gives CASIFTGTDHGYTF.

The V call is TRBV5-1, the J call TRBJ2-3; D remains ambiguous. The ends were cut back, 1 base at V and 4 bases at J, with 4 bases in the middle. From germline, CDR1 is SGHRS and CDR2 YFSETQ. The CDR3 is made up of 12 amino acids. The CDR3 nucleotides read TGCGCCAGCAGCTTGCAATCAGATACGCAGTATTTT. It is translated as CASSLQSDTQYF.

This sequence joins TRBV7-3 and TRBJ2-2; D may correspond to TRBD1 or TRBD2 (5 bases each). The length of the CDR3 is 14 residues. Germline lookup yields CDR1 SGHTA and CDR2 FQGTGA. Trimming pared 3 bases from V and 0 bases from J, leaving 5 bases between. CDR3 sequence: CASSLGANTGELFF. The CDR3 DNA reads TGTGCCAGCAGCTTGGGGGCGAACACCGGGGAGCTGTTTTTT.

This chain links TRBV27 with TRBJ2-4, with TRBD1 matching over 9 bases. The CDR3 loop spans 18 amino acids. With V trimmed by 6 bases and J by 3 bases, 15 bases remained unmatched. Germline-derived CDR1 and CDR2 are MNHEY and SMNVEV (reference sequence). In DNA form, the CDR3 reads TGTGCCAGCAGATCCGGGACAGGGTCAAGTCTCGGCAAAAACATTCAGTACTTC. This translates into CASRSGTGSSLGKNIQYF.

This sequence joins TRBV28 and TRBJ2-5; D gene ambiguous. CDR1 is MDHEN, CDR2 SYDVKM, per germline. The CDR3 extends over 16 amino acids. The V end was cut by 3 bases, the J end by 5 bases, with 19 bases between. The CDR3 DNA follows: TGTGCCAGCAGTTTTCTTGAGACACCCCGCCGGGAGACCCAGTACTTC. As protein: CASSFLETPRRETQYF.

V usage is TRBV11-2 and J usage is TRBJ2-3, with unresolved D. V gave up 1 base and J gave up 3 bases, with 11 bases separating them. The CDR3 consists of 15 residues. Germline V CDR1 and CDR2: SGHAT, FQNNGV. CDR3 in amino acids: CASSLGWGGTDTQYF. DNA for the CDR3: TGTGCCAGCAGCTTAGGTTGGGGTGGGACAGATACGCAGTATTTT.

V gene TRBV28 combines with J gene TRBJ1-2; perhaps TRBD1 as D (5 bases). Trimming removed 7 bases from V and 7 bases from J, with 22 bases in between. CDR3 length: 15 amino acids. Germline V gene lookup returns CDR1 MDHEN and CDR2 SYDVKM. The CDR3 is CASKSRAAAMAGYTF. The CDR3 DNA reads as TGTGCCAGCAAAAGCAGGGCAGCTGCTATGGCTGGCTACACCTTC.

This chain joins TRBV19 and TRBJ2-1; D remains unclear. With 10 bases removed from V and 0 bases from J, the gap between germline ends came to 22 bases. The CDR3 has 17 amino acids. The germline gives CDR1 LNHDA, CDR2 SQIVND (reference sequence). The CDR3 nucleotides are TGTGCCACCTTACCGCCACTGGGAAGGAGCTCCTACAATGAGCAGTTCTTC. As protein: CATLPPLGRSSYNEQFF.

This chain uses TRBV9 with TRBJ2-5, with TRBD2 identical over 11 bases. CDR3 length equals 15 residues. Trimming at V came to 2 bases and at J to 1 base, leaving 1 base not matched to a gene. Germline CDR1 and CDR2: SGDLS and YYNGEE. The CDR3 DNA follows: TGTGCCAGCAGCGTTAGCGGGAGGGCCCAAGAGACCCAGTACTTC. This translates into CASSVSGRAQETQYF.

The chain links TRBV10-3 to TRBJ2-3; possible D gene TRBD2, 6 bases. The V end lost 7 bases, the J end lost 1 base, and 9 bases lay between the germline ends. The CDR3 covers 13 residues. Germline CDR1 ENHRY, CDR2 SYGVKD. The CDR3: CAITEGGTDTQYF. The DNA of the CDR3 is TGTGCCATCACGGAGGGAGGCACAGATACGCAGTATTTT.

CDR3 amino acids: CASSSWTSGSDEQFF. The CDR3 DNA reads TGTGCCAGCAGCTCGTGGACTAGCGGGAGTGATGAGCAGTTCTTC. The rearrangement joins TRBV11-2 to TRBJ2-1, with TRBD2 matching over 13 bases. Trimming cost V 4 bases and J 8 bases; bases outside gene matches: 5. CDR1 and CDR2 from the germline V gene are SGHAT and FQNNGV. There are 15 residues in the CDR3.